A selection of T cell receptor beta chains follows, all from one sample in a study of blood T cell repertoires in COVID-19. Profiling relied on immunoSEQ multiplex PCR, and the TCRdb table lists in-frame clones only, not all of them. The data show some 150,000 clones, 75% to 85% seen once. Sequencing was performed on peripheral blood. The receptor source for this set is a woman in her fifties or sixties with COVID-19, enrolled during active disease. The CDR3 runs from the conserved cysteine through the conserved F or W. Each record gives: clone size, J gene, CDR3 length, D gene, V gene, CDR3 DNA, CDR3 protein. D genes are given only for firm matches. Some rows mark clone size as missing; the rest say once, few, many or name a class of expanded clone.

clone_size: NA
j_call: TRBJ1-1
cdr3_length: 14
d_call: TRBD1
v_call: TRBV9
cdr3_nt: TGTGCCAGCAGCGTAGGACAGGGAGGCACTGAAGCTTTCTTT
cdr3_aa: CASSVGQGGTEAFF

clone_size: once
j_call: TRBJ2-3
cdr3_length: 13
d_call: TRBD2
v_call: TRBV5-8
cdr3_nt: TGTGCCAGCAGCCGGACTAGGAAAGATACGCAGTATTTT
cdr3_aa: CASSRTRKDTQYF

clone_size: NA
j_call: TRBJ1-3
cdr3_length: 15
d_call: NA
v_call: TRBV15
cdr3_nt: TGTGCCACCAGCCTGAGGGGGAGCTCTGGAAACACCATATATTTT
cdr3_aa: CATSLRGSSGNTIYF

clone_size: NA
j_call: TRBJ1-1
cdr3_length: 14
d_call: NA
v_call: TRBV6-5
cdr3_nt: TGTGCCAGCAGTTACGGGCAGGGTTACACTGAAGCTTTCTTT
cdr3_aa: CASSYGQGYTEAFF

clone_size: NA
j_call: TRBJ1-1
cdr3_length: 14
d_call: NA
v_call: TRBV15
cdr3_nt: TGTGCCACCAGCAGAGATAGGGGGAGAGATGAAGCTTTCTTT
cdr3_aa: CATSRDRGRDEAFF

clone_size: NA
j_call: TRBJ1-2
cdr3_length: 15
d_call: NA
v_call: TRBV6-5
cdr3_nt: TGTGCCAGCAGTTACTATGCAGGGACTAACTATGGCTACACCTTC
cdr3_aa: CASSYYAGTNYGYTF

clone_size: NA
j_call: TRBJ1-1
cdr3_length: 11
d_call: NA
v_call: TRBV20-1
cdr3_nt: TGCAGTGCTAGACGAGAGAGGGAAGCTTTCTTT
cdr3_aa: CSARREREAFF

clone_size: NA
j_call: TRBJ1-1
cdr3_length: 13
d_call: NA
v_call: TRBV10-3
cdr3_nt: TGTGCCATCAGTGTCGGAGGGAGGGCAGAAGCTTTCTTT
cdr3_aa: CAISVGGRAEAFF

clone_size: NA
j_call: TRBJ1-2
cdr3_length: 15
d_call: NA
v_call: TRBV15
cdr3_nt: TGTGCCACCAGCAGAGCTGGCATCCGATACTATGGCTACACCTTC
cdr3_aa: CATSRAGIRYYGYTF

clone_size: NA
j_call: TRBJ1-2
cdr3_length: 12
d_call: NA
v_call: TRBV6-5
cdr3_nt: TGTGCCAGCACGGGCAGGGACTATGGCTACACCTTC
cdr3_aa: CASTGRDYGYTF

clone_size: once
j_call: TRBJ1-5
cdr3_length: 14
d_call: NA
v_call: TRBV24-1
cdr3_nt: TGTGCCACCAGGGGGGCAGGAAGCAATCAGCCCCAGCATTTT
cdr3_aa: CATRGAGSNQPQHF

clone_size: few
j_call: TRBJ2-2
cdr3_length: 16
d_call: NA
v_call: TRBV5-1
cdr3_nt: TGCGCCAGCAGCTTATTCGAGACAGTGAACACCGGGGAGCTGTTTTTT
cdr3_aa: CASSLFETVNTGELFF

clone_size: NA
j_call: TRBJ1-2
cdr3_length: 14
d_call: TRBD1
v_call: TRBV5-4
cdr3_nt: TGTGCCAGCAGCCTCCCGGGGACAGCCTATGGCTACACCTTC
cdr3_aa: CASSLPGTAYGYTF

clone_size: few
j_call: TRBJ1-5
cdr3_length: 15
d_call: TRBD1
v_call: TRBV9
cdr3_nt: TGTGCCAGCAGCTCCGGGACAGCTAGCAATCAGCCCCAGCATTTT
cdr3_aa: CASSSGTASNQPQHF

clone_size: NA
j_call: TRBJ2-5
cdr3_length: 12
d_call: TRBD2
v_call: TRBV28
cdr3_nt: TGTGCCACCGAGACTAGCAAAGAGACCCAGTACTTC
cdr3_aa: CATETSKETQYF

clone_size: NA
j_call: TRBJ1-5
cdr3_length: 15
d_call: NA
v_call: TRBV2
cdr3_nt: TGTGCCAGCAGTGAAACGGGGGGCGCAGTTCAGCCCCAGCATTTT
cdr3_aa: CASSETGGAVQPQHF

clone_size: NA
j_call: TRBJ1-6
cdr3_length: 14
d_call: NA
v_call: TRBV27
cdr3_nt: TGTGCCAGCAGTTTAGGAGGAATTAATTCACCCCTCCACTTT
cdr3_aa: CASSLGGINSPLHF

clone_size: NA
j_call: TRBJ1-6
cdr3_length: 14
d_call: NA
v_call: TRBV5-6
cdr3_nt: TGTGCCAGCAGCTTGTGGACGGGGAATTCACCCCTCCACTTT
cdr3_aa: CASSLWTGNSPLHF

clone_size: NA
j_call: TRBJ2-3
cdr3_length: 14
d_call: NA
v_call: TRBV19
cdr3_nt: TGTGCCAGTAGTATTGACAGGAGCACAGATACGCAGTATTTT
cdr3_aa: CASSIDRSTDTQYF

clone_size: NA
j_call: TRBJ2-7
cdr3_length: 13
d_call: TRBD1
v_call: TRBV7-3
cdr3_nt: TGTGCCAGCAGCTTGACAGGGGGCTACGAGCAGTACTTC
cdr3_aa: CASSLTGGYEQYF

clone_size: NA
j_call: TRBJ1-3
cdr3_length: 15
d_call: NA
v_call: TRBV5-1
cdr3_nt: TGCGCCAGCAGCCTACTAGGACAGACTGGAAACACCATATATTTT
cdr3_aa: CASSLLGQTGNTIYF

clone_size: NA
j_call: TRBJ1-2
cdr3_length: 15
d_call: TRBD1
v_call: TRBV7-9
cdr3_nt: TGTGCCAGCAGCTTAGTCGGGACAGGAGATACTGGCTACACCTTC
cdr3_aa: CASSLVGTGDTGYTF

clone_size: NA
j_call: TRBJ1-1
cdr3_length: 13
d_call: NA
v_call: TRBV12-3/TRBV12-4
cdr3_nt: TGTGCCAGCAGTTTAATTGACAGCACTGAAGCTTTCTTT
cdr3_aa: CASSLIDSTEAFF

clone_size: NA
j_call: TRBJ2-1
cdr3_length: 14
d_call: TRBD1
v_call: TRBV10-2
cdr3_nt: TGCGCCAGTTACAGGGGTCACCTAGGTGATGAGCAGTTCTTC
cdr3_aa: CASYRGHLGDEQFF

clone_size: NA
j_call: TRBJ1-5
cdr3_length: 14
d_call: NA
v_call: TRBV19
cdr3_nt: TGTGCCAGTAGTATAATCGCAGGATTTCAGCCCCAGCATTTT
cdr3_aa: CASSIIAGFQPQHF

clone_size: NA
j_call: TRBJ2-3
cdr3_length: 15
d_call: NA
v_call: TRBV7-9
cdr3_nt: TGTGCCAGCAGCTTAGGAGGGAAAAGCACAGATACGCAGTATTTT
cdr3_aa: CASSLGGKSTDTQYF

clone_size: NA
j_call: TRBJ2-7
cdr3_length: 14
d_call: NA
v_call: TRBV10-1
cdr3_nt: TGCGCCAGCAGTGAGACCCCCAGGGTGGACGAGCAGTACTTC
cdr3_aa: CASSETPRVDEQYF

clone_size: few
j_call: TRBJ2-1
cdr3_length: 13
d_call: TRBD1
v_call: TRBV6-5
cdr3_nt: TGTGCCAGCAGCTACAGGGGAACAAATGAGCAGTTCTTC
cdr3_aa: CASSYRGTNEQFF

clone_size: NA
j_call: TRBJ2-5
cdr3_length: 15
d_call: NA
v_call: TRBV5-1
cdr3_nt: TGCGCCAGCAGGTTGTCGGGTCGGCGGGAAGAGACCCAGTACTTC
cdr3_aa: CASRLSGRREETQYF

clone_size: NA
j_call: TRBJ2-7
cdr3_length: 15
d_call: TRBD1
v_call: TRBV5-1
cdr3_nt: TGCGCCAGCAGCTTACCCACAGGGGTTACCTACGAGCAGTACTTC
cdr3_aa: CASSLPTGVTYEQYF

clone_size: NA
j_call: TRBJ2-2
cdr3_length: 16
d_call: TRBD1
v_call: TRBV5-1
cdr3_nt: TGCGCCAGCAGCCCTCAGGGGGCGCGAAACACCGGGGAGCTGTTTTTT
cdr3_aa: CASSPQGARNTGELFF

clone_size: NA
j_call: TRBJ2-5
cdr3_length: 16
d_call: TRBD2
v_call: TRBV9
cdr3_nt: TGTGCCAGCAGCCCTACCCTAGCGGGGGGTGAAGAGACCCAGTACTTC
cdr3_aa: CASSPTLAGGEETQYF